A selection of T cell receptor beta chains follows, all from one sample in a study of PD-L1 blockade in urothelial cancer. Profiling relied on immunoSEQ multiplex PCR, and the TCRdb table lists in-frame clones only, not all of them. Of tens of thousands of clones listed, 75% to 85% are singletons. Sequences were derived from PBMCs, sampled around atezolizumab (anti-PD-L1) treatment. The receptor source for this set is a man aged 65 to 79 with urothelial cancer. The CDR3 runs from the conserved cysteine through the conserved F or W. Each record gives: J gene, clone size, D gene, V gene, CDR3 DNA, CDR3 protein. D genes are given only for firm matches. A row's size may be missing; if present it is once, few, many or a size class.

TRBJ2-2	few	TRBD1	TRBV25-1	TGTGCCAGCAGCGACACAGGGGGGAGTACCGGGGAGCTGTTTTTT	CASSDTGGSTGELFF
TRBJ1-1	NA	TRBD1	TRBV6-1	TGTGCCAGCAGTGATCCGGGACAGCCGGACACTGAAGCTTTCTTT	CASSDPGQPDTEAFF
TRBJ1-2	NA	NA	TRBV6-5	TGTGCCAGCAGCATAGGGGAAACTAACTATGGCTACACCTTC	CASSIGETNYGYTF
TRBJ2-5	NA	TRBD1	TRBV5-1	TGCGCCAGCAGCTTCCAGGGGGCGGGAGAGACCCAGTACTTC	CASSFQGAGETQYF
TRBJ1-5	NA	NA	TRBV5-3	TGTGCCAGAAGCTCGCTCGGACTTGGGGGCAATCAGCCCCAGCATTTT	CARSSLGLGGNQPQHF
TRBJ1-4	NA	TRBD1	TRBV7-2	TGTGCCAGCAGCTTACAGGGGGCCATGAGAAATGAAAAACTGTTTTTT	CASSLQGAMRNEKLFF
TRBJ1-4	NA	TRBD1	TRBV9	TGTGCCAGCAGCATCCGGGACAGGGGGCCTAATGAAAAACTGTTTTTT	CASSIRDRGPNEKLFF
TRBJ2-1	NA	TRBD2	TRBV18	TGTGCCAGCTCGCCCGACTTGCGGGAGGGGGATGAGCAGTTCTTC	CASSPDLREGDEQFF
TRBJ2-3	NA	NA	TRBV7-9	TGTGCCAGCAGCCTAACAGGGGCCGGGGGAGATACGCAGTATTTT	CASSLTGAGGDTQYF
TRBJ2-5	NA	NA	TRBV6-6	TGTGCCAGCAGTTACAGGGGAGGAGAGACCCAGTACTTC	CASSYRGGETQYF
TRBJ2-1	NA	TRBD1	TRBV19	TGTGCCAGTAGCACAGGGGGCAATGAGCAGTTCTTC	CASSTGGNEQFF
TRBJ1-2	NA	NA	TRBV6-6	TGTGCCAGCAGTTACTCTGCGGGGGCCTATGGCTACACCTTC	CASSYSAGAYGYTF
TRBJ2-3	NA	NA	TRBV15	TGTGCCACCAGCACCCTTGGGGCGGGGAACACAGATACGCAGTATTTT	CATSTLGAGNTDTQYF
TRBJ2-7	NA	NA	TRBV5-3	TGTGCCAGCAGCTTTTCGTACGAGCAGTACTTC	CASSFSYEQYF
TRBJ2-7	NA	NA	TRBV6-6	TGTGCCAGCAGACTACAGGGACCTTTAGGTGAGCAGTACTTC	CASRLQGPLGEQYF
TRBJ1-1	few	NA	TRBV12-5	TGTGCTAGCCCCCCGGGGGGGGTAGAAGCTTTCTTT	CASPPGGVEAFF
TRBJ2-7	NA	TRBD1	TRBV6-1	TGTGCCAGCAGGCGGACAGGGGACGCCTACGAGCAGTACTTC	CASRRTGDAYEQYF
TRBJ2-3	once	TRBD2	TRBV6-5	TGTGCCAGCAGTTATCTGGCGGGAGGCACAGATACGCAGTATTTT	CASSYLAGGTDTQYF
TRBJ2-2	NA	NA	TRBV7-2	TGTGCCAGCAGCGCCGGGGTCTGGCCCGGGGAGCTGTTTTTT	CASSAGVWPGELFF
TRBJ2-6	NA	NA	TRBV27	TGTGCCAGCAGTTTATACCAGGGTCACTCTGGGGCCAACGTCCTGACTTTC	CASSLYQGHSGANVLTF
TRBJ1-3	NA	NA	TRBV11-3	TGTGCCAGCAGCCCTCGGGGTAGCAAAAGCACCATATATTTT	CASSPRGSKSTIYF
TRBJ2-1	NA	TRBD1	TRBV27	TGTGCCAGCAGTCGAGTAGGGACAGGGACCGCCAATGAGCAGTTCTTC	CASSRVGTGTANEQFF
TRBJ1-4	NA	NA	TRBV7-9	TGTGCCAGCAGCTTAGATCAGGGTGACGAAAAACTGTTTTTT	CASSLDQGDEKLFF
TRBJ2-5	NA	TRBD1	TRBV29-1	TGCAGCGTTGAAGATCTTTTAGGGGGCCGAGAGACCCAGTACTTC	CSVEDLLGGRETQYF
TRBJ1-4	NA	NA	TRBV5-4	TGTGCCAGCAGCTTGGCAGGGGCTCGGGAAAAACTGTTTTTT	CASSLAGAREKLFF
TRBJ1-5	NA	NA	TRBV5-5	TGTGCCAGCAGCTTAGTCTGGGAGCAGCCCCAGCATTTT	CASSLVWEQPQHF
TRBJ1-1	NA	TRBD1	TRBV2	TGTGCCAGCACCCAGGACAGGGGGGGCACTGAAGCTTTCTTT	CASTQDRGGTEAFF
TRBJ2-7	once	NA	TRBV5-1	TGCGCCAGCAGCATCCCCTCAGGGGTCGAGCAGTACTTC	CASSIPSGVEQYF
TRBJ2-5	few	NA	TRBV7-9	TGTGCCAGCAGCTTACTCAGGGGTCCCCAAGAGACCCAGTACTTC	CASSLLRGPQETQYF
TRBJ2-7	NA	TRBD1	TRBV5-1	TGCGCCAGCAGCTTTGGGACAGGCTCCTACGAGCAGTACTTC	CASSFGTGSYEQYF
TRBJ1-2	once	NA	TRBV25-1	TGTGCCAGCAGTGAAAGGGGGGGAGTCGTCTATGGCTACACCTTC	CASSERGGVVYGYTF
TRBJ1-1	NA	TRBD1	TRBV5-5	TGTGCCAGCAGCTTAGAGGGACAGGGAGCTTTCTTT	CASSLEGQGAFF
TRBJ2-7	NA	TRBD2	TRBV6-5	TGTGCCAGCAGTTACTCAGGTCCGGGGAGGGGTCGCGAGCAGTACTTC	CASSYSGPGRGREQYF
TRBJ2-1	NA	TRBD1	TRBV14	TGTGCCAGCAGCCGGACAGGGAGCTCCTACAATGAGCAGTTCTTC	CASSRTGSSYNEQFF
TRBJ2-7	NA	TRBD2	TRBV9	TGTGCCAGCACATTCCTAGCGGGAGACCACTACGAGCAGTACTTC	CASTFLAGDHYEQYF
TRBJ1-1	NA	TRBD1	TRBV13	TGTGCCAGCAGCTTTAAGGGGGCGTTCATGAACACTGAAGCTTTCTTT	CASSFKGAFMNTEAFF
TRBJ1-6	NA	TRBD1	TRBV6-1	TGTGCCAGCAGGACAGGGGGGAATTCACCCCTCCACTTT	CASRTGGNSPLHF
TRBJ2-7	few	TRBD1	TRBV7-9	TGTGCCAGCAGCCCCGGGACAGGGTATCGGCAGTACTTC	CASSPGTGYRQYF
TRBJ1-3	NA	TRBD1	TRBV19	TGTGCCAGTTCCCAACAGGGGGCCTATGGAAACACCATATATTTT	CASSQQGAYGNTIYF
TRBJ2-7	NA	NA	TRBV2	TGTGCCAGCAGCGACCGGGACACCACCTACGAGCAGTACTTC	CASSDRDTTYEQYF
TRBJ2-7	many	TRBD1	TRBV20-1	TGCAGTCTTGGACAGGGCGACGAGCAGTACTTC	CSLGQGDEQYF
TRBJ2-5	NA	NA	TRBV5-1	TGCGCCAGCAGCTTGATGACAGGTAACCAAGAGACCCAGTACTTC	CASSLMTGNQETQYF
TRBJ2-1	NA	TRBD1	TRBV5-4	TGTGCCAGCAGCACCTACCGGGACAGGGGTTTCGATGAGCAGTTCTTC	CASSTYRDRGFDEQFF
TRBJ2-3	NA	NA	TRBV11-3	TGTGCCAGCAGCCACGGGGATACGCAGTATTTT	CASSHGDTQYF
TRBJ2-1	NA	NA	TRBV2	TGTGCCAGCAGTGAAGCGCTCCGTAGCTCCTACAATGAGCAGTTCTTC	CASSEALRSSYNEQFF
TRBJ1-5	NA	TRBD1	TRBV19	TGTGCCAGTAGTATAGCTTTAGGACAGGGAAGCAATCAGCCCCAGCATTTT	CASSIALGQGSNQPQHF
TRBJ2-1	NA	NA	TRBV4-1	TGCGCCAGCAGCCTCGGAGGCGGGACCTCGGGGAATGAGCAGTTCTTC	CASSLGGGTSGNEQFF
TRBJ2-3	NA	NA	TRBV25-1	TGTGCCATCGGTGGGGCGCACCCCACAGATACGCAGTATTTT	CAIGGAHPTDTQYF
TRBJ1-2	NA	TRBD1	TRBV19	TGTGCCAGTATCGCCGGGACAGGGGTACGATATGGCTACACCTTC	CASIAGTGVRYGYTF
TRBJ1-2	NA	NA	TRBV6-6	TGTGCCAGCAGACCCGGTGGGACATGGGAAGGAGGTGGCTACACCTTC	CASRPGGTWEGGGYTF
TRBJ1-1	NA	NA	TRBV25-1	TGTGCCAGCAGTGAATTCGGGGGGAACACTGAAGCTTTCTTT	CASSEFGGNTEAFF
TRBJ2-1	NA	TRBD2	TRBV9	TGTGCCAGCTGTAGCGGGGAGTACAATGAGCAGTTCTTC	CASCSGEYNEQFF
TRBJ1-2	NA	NA	TRBV7-2	TGTGCCAGCAGCTTAAAGGCCCAGAGAGGATATGGCTACACCTTC	CASSLKAQRGYGYTF